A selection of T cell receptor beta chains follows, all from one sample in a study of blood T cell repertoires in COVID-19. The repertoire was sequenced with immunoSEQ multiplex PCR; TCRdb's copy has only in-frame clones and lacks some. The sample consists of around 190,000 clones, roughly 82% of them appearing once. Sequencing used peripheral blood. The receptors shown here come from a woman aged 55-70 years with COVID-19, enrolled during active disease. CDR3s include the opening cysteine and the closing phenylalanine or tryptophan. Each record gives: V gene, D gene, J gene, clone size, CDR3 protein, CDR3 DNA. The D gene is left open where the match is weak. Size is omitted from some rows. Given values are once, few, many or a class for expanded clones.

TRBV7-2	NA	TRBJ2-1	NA	CASSLGGLGNEQFF	TGTGCCAGCAGCTTAGGGGGGCTGGGTAATGAGCAGTTCTTC
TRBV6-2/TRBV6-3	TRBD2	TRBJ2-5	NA	CASSYSLAGVETQYF	TGTGCCAGCAGTTACTCACTAGCGGGAGTAGAGACCCAGTACTTC
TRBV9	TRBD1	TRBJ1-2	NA	CASSLRQGYGYTF	TGTGCCAGCAGCCTTCGACAGGGCTATGGCTACACCTTC
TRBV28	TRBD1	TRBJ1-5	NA	CASSVSGTGNQPQHF	TGTGCCAGCAGCGTCTCCGGGACAGGGAATCAGCCCCAGCATTTT
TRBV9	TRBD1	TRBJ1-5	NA	CASSLTGTGNQPQHF	TGTGCCAGCAGCCTCACCGGGACAGGGAATCAGCCCCAGCATTTT
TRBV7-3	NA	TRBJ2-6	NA	CASSPVRGNTGANVLTF	TGTGCCAGCAGCCCAGTCCGGGGAAACACTGGGGCCAACGTCCTGACTTTC
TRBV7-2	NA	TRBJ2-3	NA	CASSLGQGYTDTQYF	TGTGCCAGCAGCTTAGGTCAGGGATACACAGATACGCAGTATTTT
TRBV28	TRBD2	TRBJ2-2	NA	CASRRTSGLLNTGELFF	TGTGCCAGCAGAAGGACTAGCGGACTACTGAACACCGGGGAGCTGTTTTTT
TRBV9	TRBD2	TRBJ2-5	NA	CASSYGLEETQYF	TGTGCCAGCAGCTACGGACTAGAAGAGACCCAGTACTTC
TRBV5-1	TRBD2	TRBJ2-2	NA	CASSPRTSGSFTGELFF	TGCGCCAGCAGCCCGAGGACTAGCGGGAGTTTCACCGGGGAGCTGTTTTTT
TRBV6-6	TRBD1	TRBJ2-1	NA	CASRPGQGHEQFF	TGTGCCAGCAGACCGGGACAGGGGCATGAGCAGTTCTTC
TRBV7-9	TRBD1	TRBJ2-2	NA	CASTTGARDTGELFF	TGTGCCAGCACGACAGGGGCCCGGGACACCGGGGAGCTGTTTTTT
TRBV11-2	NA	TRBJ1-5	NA	CASSLRSTGQPQHF	TGTGCCAGCAGCTTACGGTCCACGGGTCAGCCCCAGCATTTT
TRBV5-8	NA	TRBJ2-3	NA	CASSLGGRPPSTDTQYF	TGTGCCAGCAGCTTGGGGGGGCGCCCCCCTAGCACAGATACGCAGTATTTT
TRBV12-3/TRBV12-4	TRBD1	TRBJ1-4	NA	CASRAEGDSYSF	TGTGCCAGCAGGGCGGAGGGGGACAGCTACTCTTTT
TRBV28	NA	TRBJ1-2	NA	CASSRTGKFPNYGYTF	TGTGCCAGCAGTCGAACCGGGAAGTTCCCTAACTATGGCTACACCTTC
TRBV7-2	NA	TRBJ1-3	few	CASSLNQGLFGNTIYF	TGTGCCAGCAGCTTAAATCAGGGCCTGTTCGGAAACACCATATATTTT
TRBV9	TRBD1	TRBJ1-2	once	CASDNSAGGRGYTF	TGTGCCAGCGATAATAGTGCAGGGGGCCGTGGCTACACCTTC
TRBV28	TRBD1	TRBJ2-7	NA	CASSLSGQGIYEQYF	TGTGCCAGCAGTTTATCCGGACAGGGAATCTACGAGCAGTACTTC
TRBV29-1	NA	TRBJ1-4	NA	CSVQVYGGEKLFF	TGCAGCGTCCAGGTCTACGGTGGGGAAAAACTGTTTTTT
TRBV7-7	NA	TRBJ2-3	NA	CASSPLAQTTDTQYF	TGTGCTAGCAGCCCTCTAGCGCAGACCACAGATACGCAGTATTTT
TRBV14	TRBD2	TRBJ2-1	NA	CASSSWGGVYNEQFF	TGTGCCAGCAGTTCGTGGGGGGGAGTGTACAATGAGCAGTTCTTC
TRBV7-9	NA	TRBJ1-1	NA	CASSLGGLAEAFF	TGTGCCAGCAGCTTAGGCGGGTTGGCTGAAGCTTTCTTT
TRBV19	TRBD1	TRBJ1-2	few	CASSPGTGSGYTF	TGTGCCAGTAGTCCCGGGACAGGGTCGGGCTACACCTTC
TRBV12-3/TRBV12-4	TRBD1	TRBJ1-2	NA	CASSVDRGYGYTF	TGTGCCAGCAGTGTGGACAGGGGGTATGGCTACACCTTC
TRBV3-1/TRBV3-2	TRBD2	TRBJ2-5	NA	CASSQDRLAGGHEDQETQYF	TGTGCCAGCAGCCAAGACCGACTAGCGGGAGGTCACGAAGATCAAGAGACCCAGTACTTC
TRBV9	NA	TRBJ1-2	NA	CASSVSGGSVIREGYTF	TGTGCCAGCAGCGTAAGCGGTGGGTCAGTCATACGGGAGGGCTACACCTTC
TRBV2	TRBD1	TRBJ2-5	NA	CASTERDRYQETQYF	TGTGCCAGCACCGAACGGGACAGGTACCAAGAGACCCAGTACTTC
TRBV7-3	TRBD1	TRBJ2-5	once	CASSQARTGQETQYF	TGTGCCAGCAGCCAGGCGAGGACAGGCCAAGAGACCCAGTACTTC
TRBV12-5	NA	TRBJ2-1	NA	CASGLLRSEQFF	TGTGCTAGTGGTTTGCTTCGTTCGGAGCAGTTCTTC
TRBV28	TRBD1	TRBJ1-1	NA	CASSRGQPNTEAFF	TGTGCCAGCAGTAGGGGGCAGCCGAACACTGAAGCTTTCTTT
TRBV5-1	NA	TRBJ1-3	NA	CASSLDGEGRGNTIYF	TGCGCCAGCAGCTTGGATGGGGAGGGGCGTGGAAACACCATATATTTT
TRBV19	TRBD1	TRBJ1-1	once	CASRAQGVTNTEAFF	TGTGCCAGTAGGGCACAGGGGGTAACGAACACTGAAGCTTTCTTT
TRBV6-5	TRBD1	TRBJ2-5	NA	CASGNTGGAKTQYF	TGTGCCAGTGGGAACACAGGGGGCGCGAAGACCCAGTACTTC
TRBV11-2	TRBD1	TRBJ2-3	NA	CASSLQAGTGGSDTQYF	TGTGCCAGCAGTCTCCAAGCCGGGACAGGGGGTTCAGATACGCAGTATTTT
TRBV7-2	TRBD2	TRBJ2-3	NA	CASSLAGGEGDTQYF	TGTGCCAGCAGCCTAGCGGGAGGTGAAGGAGATACGCAGTATTTT
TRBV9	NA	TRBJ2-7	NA	CASSVGAGDLYEQYF	TGTGCCAGCAGCGTAGGCGCAGGGGATTTGTACGAGCAGTACTTC
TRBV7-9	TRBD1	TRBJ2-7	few	CASSLPGTGDKDEQYF	TGTGCCAGCAGCCTGCCCGGGACAGGGGACAAGGACGAGCAGTACTTC
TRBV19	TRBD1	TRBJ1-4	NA	CASSMAGTGYEKLFF	TGTGCCAGTAGTATGGCCGGGACAGGGTACGAAAAACTGTTTTTT
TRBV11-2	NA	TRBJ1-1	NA	CASSLGDWVPEAFF	TGTGCCAGCAGCTTAGGGGACTGGGTCCCTGAAGCTTTCTTT
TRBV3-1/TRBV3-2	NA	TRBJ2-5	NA	CASSPPVVFQKETQYF	TGTGCCAGCAGCCCCCCGGTGGTCTTTCAAAAAGAGACCCAGTACTTC